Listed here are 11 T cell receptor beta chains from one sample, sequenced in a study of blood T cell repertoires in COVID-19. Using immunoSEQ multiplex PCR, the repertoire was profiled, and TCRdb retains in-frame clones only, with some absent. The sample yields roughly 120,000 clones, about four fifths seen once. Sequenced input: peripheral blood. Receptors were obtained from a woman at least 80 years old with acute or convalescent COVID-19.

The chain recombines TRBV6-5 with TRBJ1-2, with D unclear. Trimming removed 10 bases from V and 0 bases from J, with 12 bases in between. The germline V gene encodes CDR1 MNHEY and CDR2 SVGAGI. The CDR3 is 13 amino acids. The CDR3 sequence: CATRGSTNYGYTF. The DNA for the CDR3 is TGTGCCACCCGAGGGTCTACTAACTATGGCTACACCTTC.

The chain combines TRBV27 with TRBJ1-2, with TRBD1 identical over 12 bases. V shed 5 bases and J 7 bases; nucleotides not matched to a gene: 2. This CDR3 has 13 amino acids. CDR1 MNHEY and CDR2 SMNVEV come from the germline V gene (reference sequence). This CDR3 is CASSPGQGAGYTF. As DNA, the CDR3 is TGTGCCAGCAGTCCGGGACAGGGGGCTGGCTACACCTTC.

The CDR3 DNA sequence: TGTGCCAGCAGCTTCACCGGGGCTAGCGGGGGGGATACGCAGTATTTT. Protein: CASSFTGASGGDTQYF. The chain combines TRBV7-9 with TRBJ2-3; 11 bases map to TRBD2. With V trimmed by 3 bases and J by 6 bases, 8 bases remained unmatched. In germline, CDR1 is SEHNR, CDR2 FQNEAQ (reference sequence). The CDR3 runs 16 residues.

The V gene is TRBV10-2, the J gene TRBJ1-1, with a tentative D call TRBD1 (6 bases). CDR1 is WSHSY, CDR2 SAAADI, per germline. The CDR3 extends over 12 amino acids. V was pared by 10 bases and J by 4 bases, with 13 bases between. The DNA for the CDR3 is TGCGCCACCACAGGGTATGGCACTGAAGCTTTCTTT. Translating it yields CATTGYGTEAFF.

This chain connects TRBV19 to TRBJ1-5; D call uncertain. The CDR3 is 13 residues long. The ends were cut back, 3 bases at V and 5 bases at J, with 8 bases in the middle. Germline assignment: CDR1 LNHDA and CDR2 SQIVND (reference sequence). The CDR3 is CASSMFSDQPQHF. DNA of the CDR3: TGTGCCAGTAGTATGTTCTCTGATCAGCCCCAGCATTTT.

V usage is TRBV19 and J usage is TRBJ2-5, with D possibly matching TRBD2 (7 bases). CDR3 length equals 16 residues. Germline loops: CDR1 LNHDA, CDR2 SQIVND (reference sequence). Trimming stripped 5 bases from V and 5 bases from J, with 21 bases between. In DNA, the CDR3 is TGTGCCAGTAGTCCCTGGTCCAGGGGAGGGGATGAGACCCAGTACTTC. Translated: CASSPWSRGGDETQYF.

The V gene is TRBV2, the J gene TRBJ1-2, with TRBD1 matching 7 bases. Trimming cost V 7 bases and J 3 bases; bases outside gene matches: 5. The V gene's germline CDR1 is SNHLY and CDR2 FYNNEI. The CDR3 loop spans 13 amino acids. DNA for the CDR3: TGTGCCAGCATCGGGGACAGAGACTATGGCTACACCTTC. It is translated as CASIGDRDYGYTF. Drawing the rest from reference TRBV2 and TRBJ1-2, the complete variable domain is EPEVTQTPSHQVTQMGQEVILRCVPISNHLYFYWYRQILGQKVEFLVSFYNNEISEKSEIFDDQFSVERPDGSNFTLKIRSTKLEDSAMYFCASIGDRDYGYTFGSGTRLTVV.

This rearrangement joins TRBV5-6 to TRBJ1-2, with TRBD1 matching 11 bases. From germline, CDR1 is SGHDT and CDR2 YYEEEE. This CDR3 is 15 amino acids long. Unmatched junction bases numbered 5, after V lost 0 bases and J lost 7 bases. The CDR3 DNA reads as TGTGCCAGCAGCTTGGCACGGGGACAGGGGGTTGGCTACACCTTC. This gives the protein CASSLARGQGVGYTF.

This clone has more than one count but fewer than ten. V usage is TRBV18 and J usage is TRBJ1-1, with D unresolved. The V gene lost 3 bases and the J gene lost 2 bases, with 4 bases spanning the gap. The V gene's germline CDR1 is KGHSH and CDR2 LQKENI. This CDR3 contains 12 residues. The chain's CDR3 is CASSPLNTEAFF. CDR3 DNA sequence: TGTGCCAGCTCACCTTTAAACACTGAAGCTTTCTTT. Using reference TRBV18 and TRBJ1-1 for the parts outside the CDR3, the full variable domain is NAGVMQNPRHLVRRRGQEARLRCSPMKGHSHVYWYRQLPEEGLKFMVYLQKENIIDESGMPKERFSAEFPKEGPSILRIQQVVRGDSAAYFCASSPLNTEAFFGQGTRLTVV.

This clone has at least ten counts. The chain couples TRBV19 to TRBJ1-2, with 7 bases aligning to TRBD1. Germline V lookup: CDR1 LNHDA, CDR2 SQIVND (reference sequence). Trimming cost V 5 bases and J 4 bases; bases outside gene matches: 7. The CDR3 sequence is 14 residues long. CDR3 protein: CASSPQTGIYGYTF. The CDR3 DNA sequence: TGTGCCAGTAGTCCCCAGACAGGGATCTATGGCTACACCTTC.

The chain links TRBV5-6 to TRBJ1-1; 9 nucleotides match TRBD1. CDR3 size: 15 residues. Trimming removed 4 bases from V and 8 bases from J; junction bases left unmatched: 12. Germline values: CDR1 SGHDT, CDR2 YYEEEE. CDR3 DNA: TGTGCCAGCAGCGGTGGACAGGGGCACCTAGTGGAAGCTTTCTTT. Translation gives CASSGGQGHLVEAFF.